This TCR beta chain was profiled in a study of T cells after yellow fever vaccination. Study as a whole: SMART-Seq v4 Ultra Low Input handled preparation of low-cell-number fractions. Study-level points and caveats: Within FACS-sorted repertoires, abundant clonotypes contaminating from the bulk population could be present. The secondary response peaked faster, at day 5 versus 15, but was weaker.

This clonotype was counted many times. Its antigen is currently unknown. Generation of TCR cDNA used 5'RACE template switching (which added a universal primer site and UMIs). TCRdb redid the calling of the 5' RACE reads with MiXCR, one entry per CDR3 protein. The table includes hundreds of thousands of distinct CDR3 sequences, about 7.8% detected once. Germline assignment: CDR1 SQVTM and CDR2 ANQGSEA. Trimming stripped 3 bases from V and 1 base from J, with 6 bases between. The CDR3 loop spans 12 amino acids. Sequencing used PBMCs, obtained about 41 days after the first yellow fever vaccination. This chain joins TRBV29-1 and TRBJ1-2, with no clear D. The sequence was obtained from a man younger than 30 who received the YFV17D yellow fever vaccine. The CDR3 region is CSVDGLNYGYTF. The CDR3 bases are TGCAGCGTTGACGGGCTTAACTATGGCTACACCTTC.